The 17 T cell receptor beta chains below were found in one sample sequenced in a study of blood T cell repertoires in COVID-19. Clones were sequenced by immunoSEQ multiplex PCR, and TCRdb holds only the in-frame ones, with some missing. The data contain more than 200,000 clones, 85% to 90% of them seen just once; the ten biggest clones take up around 4%. The specimen was PBMCs or T cells enriched from blood (not recorded which). The receptors here all came from a woman in her twenties or thirties who had recovered from COVID-19.

This chain uses TRBV5-4 with TRBJ2-7; 7 bases align to TRBD1. The CDR3 has 16 amino acids. The V segment lost 1 base and the J segment 1 base; nucleotides outside the gene matches: 8. The V gene's germline CDR1 is SGHNT and CDR2 YYREEE (reference sequence). CDR3 sequence: CASSLSVGTASYEQYF. CDR3 DNA sequence: TGTGCCAGCAGCTTGTCTGTTGGGACAGCATCCTACGAGCAGTACTTC.

V and J are TRBV7-8 and TRBJ1-2, with a weak D call TRBD1 (6 bases). The germline V gene encodes CDR1 SGHVS and CDR2 FQNEAQ. The V and J ends lost 1 base and 3 bases respectively, with 15 bases between them. This CDR3 comprises 16 residues. CDR3 region: CASSLDTGILYYGYTF. CDR3 sequence (DNA): TGTGCCAGCAGCTTAGATACAGGGATCCTGTACTATGGCTACACCTTC.

The CDR3 spells CATGPTGRGDTEAFF. DNA of the CDR3: TGTGCCACCGGTCCTACCGGGAGGGGGGACACTGAAGCTTTCTTT. The chain employs TRBV24-1 and TRBJ1-1; possibly TRBD1 for D (6 bases). V was shortened by 9 bases and J by 3 bases, with 19 bases between the two germline ends. This CDR3 is built from 15 residues. Germline V lookup: CDR1 KGHDR, CDR2 SFDVKD.

V is TRBV5-1 and J is TRBJ2-1; D is perhaps TRBD1 (6 bases). Looked up from germline, CDR1 is SGHRS and CDR2 is YFSETQ. Deletions cut 4 bases from V and 4 bases from J, with 21 bases between. The CDR3 contains 17 residues. The CDR3 coding sequence is TGCGCCAGCAGCCGAGGGACCGACGTAGGGGGTTACAATGAGCAGTTCTTC. This sequence encodes CASSRGTDVGGYNEQFF.

V gene TRBV7-8 combines with J gene TRBJ1-1; possibly TRBD1 for D (5 bases). Trimming removed 4 bases at V and 5 bases at J, with 8 bases between. CDR3 length: 12 amino acids. Germline loops: CDR1 SGHVS, CDR2 FQNEAQ. The CDR3 region has the DNA TGTGCCAGCAGCTCCAGGGTTACTGAAGCTTTCTTT. Its protein product is CASSSRVTEAFF. The full variable domain, completed using reference TRBV7-8 and TRBJ1-1, is GAGVSQSPRYKVAKRGQDVALRCDPISGHVSLFWYQQALGQGPEFLTYFQNEAQLDKSGLPSDRFFAERPEGSVSTLKIQRTQQEDSAVYLCASSSRVTEAFFGQGTRLTVV.

CDR3 region: CASSFRHGSYGYTF. The CDR3 DNA is TGTGCCAGCAGTTTTCGACACGGCTCCTATGGCTACACCTTC. This chain joins TRBV27 and TRBJ1-2; D remains ambiguous. Trimming cost V 3 bases and J 4 bases, with 12 bases left between them. Germline V gene data show CDR1 as MNHEY and CDR2 as SMNVEV (reference sequence). This CDR3 region has 14 residues.

V gene TRBV28 combines with J gene TRBJ2-7; 11 bases are a match to TRBD1. V lost 6 bases to trimming and J lost 4 bases; unmatched junction nucleotides: 5. The CDR3 covers 14 residues. Germline V gene lookup returns CDR1 MDHEN and CDR2 SYDVKM. The CDR3 here is CASSLRDRGYEQYF. The CDR3, as DNA: TGTGCCAGCAGCCTCCGGGACAGGGGGTACGAGCAGTACTTC.

This rearrangement joins TRBV4-1 to TRBJ1-1; D unresolved. There are 13 residues in the CDR3. Germline V CDR1 and CDR2: MGHRA, YSYEKL. Trimming left V 0 bases short and J 5 bases short, with 7 bases between. The CDR3 is CASSQDQRTEAFF. The CDR3, as DNA: TGCGCCAGCAGCCAAGATCAACGGACTGAAGCTTTCTTT.

The chain has TRBV2 and TRBJ2-1; the match to TRBD2 covers 8 bases. Germline-derived CDR1 and CDR2 are SNHLY and FYNNEI. This CDR3 has 15 residues. Trimming took 8 bases from V and 5 from J; bases not matched to a gene: 11. The CDR3 protein is CASLSQGLDNNEQFF. CDR3 sequence (DNA): TGTGCCAGCCTATCCCAGGGACTAGATAACAATGAGCAGTTCTTC.

The V call is TRBV18, the J call TRBJ2-3; 9 bases match TRBD1. After removal of 1 base from V and 4 bases from J, the junction contained 6 bases not matched to a gene. Germline V lookup: CDR1 KGHSH, CDR2 LQKENI. This CDR3 is built from 16 residues. The DNA for the CDR3 is TGTGCCAGCTCACCACAGGCACAGGGGGCCGCAGATACGCAGTATTTT. Its translation: CASSPQAQGAADTQYF.

There are a few counts of this clone. This chain joins TRBV6-2 or TRBV6-3 and TRBJ1-5; 8 bases are a match to TRBD1. The J segment lost 6 bases and the V segment lost 4 bases, leaving 17 bases of the junction unmatched. Looked up from germline, CDR1 is MNHEY and CDR2 is SVGEGT. The CDR3 runs 18 residues. CDR3 DNA sequence: TGTGCCAGCAGTTCGCGACCAAGGACAGGGCAGCGGGTTCAGCCCCAGCATTTT. As protein: CASSSRPRTGQRVQPQHF.

This sequence joins TRBV30 and TRBJ2-1; TRBD2 agrees at 7 bases. In germline, CDR1 is GTSNPN, CDR2 SVGIG (reference sequence). J lost 4 bases, V lost 4 bases, and 7 bases had no gene match. The CDR3 has 14 residues. CDR3 DNA: TGTGCCTGGAACCGGGACTACCTATACAATGAGCAGTTCTTC. It codes for CAWNRDYLYNEQFF. The full variable domain, in which reference TRBV30 and TRBJ2-1 provide the parts outside the CDR3, is SQTIHQWPATLVQPVGSPLSLECTVEGTSNPNLYWYRQAAGRGLQLLFYSVGIGQISSEVPQNLSASRPQDRQFILSSKKLLLSDSGFYLCAWNRDYLYNEQFFGPGTRLTVL.

The chain carries TRBV7-3 and TRBJ2-2; D possibly corresponds to TRBD1 (5 bases). Germline V gene sequence: CDR1 SGHTA, CDR2 FQGTGA. This CDR3 has 19 residues. V dropped 2 bases and J dropped 2 bases, with 21 bases sitting between them. CDR3 coding DNA: TGTGCCAGCAGCTTATTTCCAGGGCTGGTCCAGGATAACACCGGGGAGCTGTTTTTT. It codes for CASSLFPGLVQDNTGELFF.

The rearrangement links TRBV11-2 to TRBJ1-1, with D perhaps matching TRBD1 (6 bases). The CDR3 has 18 residues. The germline V gene encodes CDR1 SGHAT and CDR2 FQNNGV. V was clipped by 1 base and J by 0 bases, with 18 bases between them. DNA for the CDR3: TGTGCCAGCAGCTTAGCTTTTCAGCTGGACAGCCTGAACACTGAAGCTTTCTTT. Translating it yields CASSLAFQLDSLNTEAFF.

This rearrangement joins TRBV9 to TRBJ1-5; maybe TRBD1 (5 bases). The germline V gene encodes CDR1 SGDLS and CDR2 YYNGEE. Between the trimmed V and J ends, which lost 3 bases and 2 bases, there was a span of 9 bases. The CDR3 runs to 14 residues. In DNA, the CDR3 is TGTGCCAGCAGCGGACAAGGGGGCAATCAGCCCCAGCATTTT. It translates to CASSGQGGNQPQHF.

This CDR3 is CASSSPDRAGYTF. The CDR3 region has the DNA TGTGCCAGCAGTTCACCGGACAGGGCTGGCTACACCTTC. This rearrangement joins TRBV28 to TRBJ1-2; the match to TRBD1 covers 8 bases. The CDR3 contains 13 residues. CDR1 and CDR2 from the germline V gene are MDHEN and SYDVKM. J gave up 7 bases and V 4 bases, and 5 bases lay outside the gene matches.

The V and J genes are TRBV11-1 and TRBJ1-1, with 8 bases that match TRBD1. The J segment lost 1 base and the V segment lost 5 bases, leaving 9 bases of the junction unmatched. This CDR3 has 16 residues. CDR1 is SGHAT and CDR2 is FQDESV in the germline V gene (reference sequence). The CDR3, as DNA: TGTGCCAGCAGCCCAACAGACAGGGGCAGGAACACTGAAGCTTTCTTT. This codes for CASSPTDRGRNTEAFF.